A selection of T cell receptor beta chains follows, all from one sample in a study of T-cell memory formation after mild COVID-19. MiXCR, run by TCRdb on the 5' RACE reads, gives a single entry per CDR3 protein. The repertoire holds about 430,000 distinct CDR3 sequences, with about 24% as singletons. The sample was PBMCs or a T cell subset sorted from them (not recorded which). These receptors came from an adult woman who had mild COVID-19 (a few samples of this study predate the infection). Cell type and time point are not known. Each CDR3 is given with its conserved first and last residue. D genes are given only for firm matches. Only some rows state a clone size, as once, few, many or a class for expanded clones.

J,size,V,length,D,DNA,CDR3
TRBJ2-3,many,TRBV5-1,16,TRBD2,TGCGCCAGCAGCAAAGGACTAGCGGGGGTCACAGATACGCAGTATTTT,CASSKGLAGVTDTQYF
TRBJ2-2,.,TRBV7-8,17,TRBD2,TGTGCCAGCAGCCCGCGACTAGCGGGAGAGGGCACCGGGGAGCTGTTTTTT,CASSPRLAGEGTGELFF
TRBJ1-6,.,TRBV28,14,.,TGTGCCAGCAGTCATTCGACAGTACGTTCACCCCTCCACTTT,CASSHSTVRSPLHF
TRBJ2-5,.,TRBV5-1,14,TRBD2,TGCGCCAGCAGAGACGGGGGGGCCGACGAGACCCAGTACTTC,CASRDGGADETQYF
TRBJ1-2,.,TRBV12-3/TRBV12-4,14,TRBD1,TGTGCCAGCAGTTCCCATGGGCAGGGGGATGGCTACACCTTC,CASSSHGQGDGYTF
TRBJ2-1,.,TRBV7-3,16,.,TGTGCCAGCAGCTTATTTGCCCTGAGCTCCTACAATGAGCAGTTCTTC,CASSLFALSSYNEQFF
TRBJ2-2,few,TRBV29-1,14,.,TGCAGCGTTGAAGATTGGGGGGACACCGGGGAGCTGTTTTTT,CSVEDWGDTGELFF
TRBJ1-2,.,TRBV7-2,16,.,TGTGCCAGCAGCTTAGCGGTGGGAGGGGGAAACTATGGCTACACCTTC,CASSLAVGGGNYGYTF
TRBJ2-2,few,TRBV9,18,TRBD2,TGTGCCAGCAGCCTAAGGAGCGGGGGGGCCGGAGAGGCCGGGGAGCTGTTTTTT,CASSLRSGGAGEAGELFF
TRBJ1-3,.,TRBV12-3/TRBV12-4,14,TRBD1,TGTGCCAGCACCAGGACAGGGTCGGGAAACACCATATATTTT,CASTRTGSGNTIYF
TRBJ2-2,few,TRBV7-9,17,TRBD2,TGTGCCAGCAGCCGTTATCTAGCGGGGACGAACACCGGGGAGCTGTTTTTT,CASSRYLAGTNTGELFF
TRBJ2-1,.,TRBV7-2,13,.,TGTGCCAGCAGCTCGGACTGGGGCAATGAGCAGTTCTTC,CASSSDWGNEQFF
TRBJ2-5,.,TRBV7-8,15,TRBD2,TGTGCCAGCAGCTTAGCGGGAGGGGTCCAAGAGACCCAGTACTTC,CASSLAGGVQETQYF
TRBJ1-6,.,TRBV15,15,.,TGTGCCACCAGCAGAGATCTGGGGAATAATTCACCCCTCCACTTT,CATSRDLGNNSPLHF
TRBJ2-1,.,TRBV6-5,18,TRBD2,TGTGCCAGCAGTTACTACCCACCCCAGACTAGCGGGAGTAATGAGCAGTTCTTC,CASSYYPPQTSGSNEQFF
TRBJ2-2,many,TRBV5-1,15,TRBD1,TGCGCCAGCAGCGTCCTACAGGGGTGGACCGGGGAGCTGTTTTTT,CASSVLQGWTGELFF
TRBJ2-7,few,TRBV7-7,14,.,TGTGCCAGCAGCTTAGGCTCGGGACCGGGCGAGCAGTACTTC,CASSLGSGPGEQYF
TRBJ2-7,.,TRBV3-1,16,.,TGTGCCAGCAGCCAAGCAGGGACCCACCCTACGAGCGAGCAGTACTTC,CASSQAGTHPTSEQYF
TRBJ2-5,.,TRBV20-1,17,TRBD2,TGCAGTGCCCAGAGAAGTCACCAGCGGGAGTTGAGGGAGACCCAGTACTTC,CSAQRSHQRELRETQYF
TRBJ2-7,.,TRBV18,16,.,TGTGCCAGCTCACCCGGACACAGCTTAGCCCTCTACGAGCAGTACTTC,CASSPGHSLALYEQYF
TRBJ2-2,.,TRBV6-5,13,.,TGTGCCAGCGGGGGGTTGAACACCGGGGAGCTGTTTTTT,CASGGLNTGELFF
TRBJ1-5,few,TRBV7-9,11,.,TGTGCCAGCAGCTTAGACGGGCCCCAGCATTTT,CASSLDGPQHF
TRBJ1-2,.,TRBV4-2,15,.,TGTGCCAGCAGCCAAGATCAGGGCACGAGCTATGGCTACACCTTC,CASSQDQGTSYGYTF
TRBJ2-7,many,TRBV5-5,14,TRBD1,TGTGCCAGCAGCGGCGGACAGGGAACCTACGAGCAGTACTTC,CASSGGQGTYEQYF
TRBJ1-1,.,TRBV29-1,10,.,TGCAGCGTTGAGGTCTCTGAAGCTTTCTTT,CSVEVSEAFF
TRBJ1-2,few,TRBV11-3,14,.,TGTGCCAGCAGCTCCGGGCCCTCTAACTATGGCTACACCTTC,CASSSGPSNYGYTF
TRBJ1-1,.,TRBV12-3/TRBV12-4,13,.,TGTGCCAGCAGTTTGGTCCTCGGAACTGAAGCTTTCTTT,CASSLVLGTEAFF
TRBJ2-1,many,TRBV5-1,14,.,TGCGCCAGCAGTATGGGGGAGACCTACAATGAGCAGTTCTTC,CASSMGETYNEQFF
TRBJ2-2,.,TRBV6-1,13,.,TGTGCCAGCCCAGAACAGTTCACCGGGGAGCTGTTTTTT,CASPEQFTGELFF
TRBJ2-5,.,TRBV7-2,14,.,TGTGCCAGCAGCTTTCAGGGGGGGGCGGAGACCCAGTACTTC,CASSFQGGAETQYF
TRBJ1-3,.,TRBV7-9,16,.,TGTGCCAGCAGCTTAGCGTTTGGTAGCTCTGGAAACACCATATATTTT,CASSLAFGSSGNTIYF
TRBJ2-7,few,TRBV6-2/TRBV6-3,15,TRBD1,TGTGCCAGCAGTCTCCGGGACAGGGTACCCTACGAGCAGTACTTC,CASSLRDRVPYEQYF
TRBJ2-7,few,TRBV7-9,13,.,TGTGCCAGCAGCTTACATGGCTCCTACGAGCAGTACTTC,CASSLHGSYEQYF
TRBJ1-5,.,TRBV7-8,16,.,TGTGCCAGCAGCTTACGGCGGTGGAGGGGCAATCAGCCCCAGCATTTT,CASSLRRWRGNQPQHF
TRBJ2-7,.,TRBV12-3/TRBV12-4,18,TRBD2,TGTGCCAGCAGTCCGACAGGGGGACTAGCGGGAGTGATGTACGAGCAGTACTTC,CASSPTGGLAGVMYEQYF
TRBJ2-5,few,TRBV19,16,.,TGTGCCAGTAGTAAACTTCCCGGGACACTGCAAGAGACCCAGTACTTC,CASSKLPGTLQETQYF
TRBJ1-2,.,TRBV27,17,.,TGTGCCAGCAGTTTTAACCCGATCCAGGGACCTAACTATGGCTACACCTTC,CASSFNPIQGPNYGYTF
TRBJ2-7,.,TRBV5-1,15,.,TGCGCCAGCAGCTCCGGTCAGCCGAATGCCTACGAGCAGTACTTC,CASSSGQPNAYEQYF
TRBJ2-3,.,TRBV11-2,16,.,TGTGCCAGCAGCTTATACGGGACCGCGAGCACAGATACGCAGTATTTT,CASSLYGTASTDTQYF
TRBJ2-7,.,TRBV5-1,13,.,TGCGCCAGCAGCTTGGTAGAATCGGGGGAGCAGTACTTC,CASSLVESGEQYF
TRBJ2-7,.,TRBV29-1,13,.,TGCAGCGTTGACCCCGACGGGACCTACGAGCAGTACTTC,CSVDPDGTYEQYF
TRBJ2-7,.,TRBV5-6,16,.,TGTGCCAGCAGCTTAAGAATACAGGTGGTTTCGGACGAGCAGTACTTC,CASSLRIQVVSDEQYF
TRBJ1-1,.,TRBV3-1,14,.,TGTGCCAGCAGGCTCAGGGGTGAGGGCACTGAAGCTTTCTTT,CASRLRGEGTEAFF
TRBJ2-1,few,TRBV12-3/TRBV12-4,16,.,TGTGCCAGCAGCCCATCCCCTAGCCTCTTCGGGAATGAGCAGTTCTTC,CASSPSPSLFGNEQFF
TRBJ2-1,.,TRBV2,13,TRBD1,TGTGCCAGGGACAGGGGGTCCTACAATGAGCAGTTCTTC,CARDRGSYNEQFF
TRBJ1-5,.,TRBV27,15,.,TGTGCCAGCAGCCGAGGACTCGCCGGGTATCAGCCCCAGCATTTT,CASSRGLAGYQPQHF
TRBJ1-1,.,TRBV12-3/TRBV12-4,17,.,TGTGCCAGCAGTTTAGGAACTCGGGGTGGCGTGAACACTGAAGCTTTCTTT,CASSLGTRGGVNTEAFF
TRBJ1-1,.,TRBV9,11,.,TGTGCCAGCCATGGGAACACTGAAGCTTTCTTT,CASHGNTEAFF
TRBJ1-6,.,TRBV5-1,15,TRBD1,TGCGCCAGCAGCTTCGGGACAGGGCCTAATTCACCCCTCCACTTT,CASSFGTGPNSPLHF
TRBJ2-3,few,TRBV7-2,15,TRBD2,TGTGCCAGCAGCTTAGCTAGCGGGGGGGCAGATACGCAGTATTTT,CASSLASGGADTQYF
TRBJ1-1,.,TRBV20-1,12,.,TGCAGTGCTACTACAGGGAACACTGAAGCTTTCTTT,CSATTGNTEAFF
TRBJ2-7,few,TRBV5-4,13,.,TGTGCCAGCAGCTCCGTCAGCTCCTACGAGCAGTACTTC,CASSSVSSYEQYF
TRBJ2-6,.,TRBV4-3,19,TRBD2,TGCGCCAGCAGCCAAGCCCTAGCGGGTCCGTTTTCCGGGGCCAACGTCCTGACTTTC,CASSQALAGPFSGANVLTF
TRBJ1-5,few,TRBV29-1,14,TRBD1,TGCAGCGTGGCACAGGGGAATAGCAATCAGCCCCAGCATTTT,CSVAQGNSNQPQHF
TRBJ2-5,.,TRBV5-4,15,TRBD2,TGTGCCAGCAGCCGTAGCGGGGAGGACCAAGAGACCCAGTACTTC,CASSRSGEDQETQYF
TRBJ2-7,few,TRBV7-3,15,.,TGTGCCAGCAGCCCCCCGGCGCCAGGGGTCTACGAGCAGTACTTC,CASSPPAPGVYEQYF
TRBJ2-5,few,TRBV5-1,15,.,TGCGCCAGCCACAATCCAGAGAGGGCCCAAGAGACCCAGTACTTC,CASHNPERAQETQYF
TRBJ2-3,.,TRBV4-2,14,.,TGTGCCAGCAGCCAAGAGCTGGTGGGGTATACGCAGTATTTT,CASSQELVGYTQYF